The 10 T cell receptor beta chains reported below all come from one sample, sequenced in a study of T cell responses to AZD1222 COVID-19 vaccine. Profiled with immunoSEQ multiplex PCR; TCRdb holds only in-frame clones, not every one. The profile shows about 110,000 clones, about 90% of them singletons. Specimen: peripheral blood, collected 28 days after the second AZD1222 dose. The receptors here all came from an adult who received the AZD1222 COVID-19 vaccine.

The J gene is TRBJ2-1, the V gene TRBV2; D is unresolved. V was clipped by 3 bases and J by 4 bases, with 1 base between them. Germline CDR1 is SNHLY and CDR2 is FYNNEI. This CDR3 is built from 11 residues. The chain's CDR3 is CASSEYNEQFF. Written as DNA, the CDR3 is TGTGCCAGCAGTGAGTACAATGAGCAGTTCTTC.

The CDR3 DNA reads TGTGCCAGCAGCTTTGCTGGAACAACAGGGGGCTACACCTTC. It codes for CASSFAGTTGGYTF. The rearrangement joins TRBV7-2 to TRBJ1-2; D possibly corresponds to TRBD1 (6 bases). Between the trimmed V and J ends, which lost 3 bases and 8 bases, there was a span of 16 bases. The CDR3 covers 14 residues. CDR1 SGHTA and CDR2 FQGNSA come from the germline V gene.

J is TRBJ2-5 and V is TRBV5-1; 10 bases line up with TRBD2. From germline, CDR1 is SGHRS and CDR2 YFSETQ. V lost 4 bases and J lost 1; bases outside the gene matches: 7. This CDR3 has 16 residues. CDR3 coding DNA: TGCGCCAGCAGCATCCTAGCGGGGGTACTCCAAGAGACCCAGTACTTC. Protein sequence: CASSILAGVLQETQYF.

This chain joins TRBV4-2 and TRBJ2-3; 8 nucleotides align to TRBD2. V gave up 4 bases and J gave up 0 bases; unmatched junction bases: 3. From germline, CDR1 is LGHNA and CDR2 YNFKEQ. The CDR3 covers 15 residues. The CDR3 is CASSLSGTSTDTQYF. CDR3 sequence (DNA): TGTGCCAGCAGCCTTAGCGGGACTAGCACAGATACGCAGTATTTT.

The V call is TRBV28, the J call TRBJ1-2; D remains unclear. This CDR3 spans 13 amino acids. Trimming removed 2 bases from V and 3 bases from J, with 7 bases in between. CDR1 MDHEN and CDR2 SYDVKM come from the germline V gene. Here the CDR3 reads CASSLLGDYGYTF. The CDR3 DNA follows: TGTGCCAGCAGTTTACTGGGTGACTATGGCTACACCTTC.

The rearrangement links TRBV4-1 to TRBJ2-2, with 9 bases aligning to TRBD1. V trimming: 7 bases; J trimming: 3 bases; junction bases outside the gene matches: 6. CDR1 and CDR2 (germline): MGHRA, YSYEKL. The CDR3 has 15 amino acids. This chain's CDR3 is CASNPGQGYTGELFF. The CDR3, as DNA: TGCGCCAGCAATCCGGGACAGGGATACACCGGGGAGCTGTTTTTT.

The chain carries TRBV6-5 and TRBJ1-5; tentatively, D is TRBD1 (5 bases). Germline lookup yields CDR1 MNHEY and CDR2 SVGAGI. The CDR3 consists of 14 residues. V gave up 6 bases and J gave up 2 bases, with 11 bases separating them. This CDR3 reads CASSLGDGNQPQHF. The CDR3 bases are TGTGCCAGCAGCCTTGGGGACGGCAATCAGCCCCAGCATTTT.

The rearrangement joins TRBV9 to TRBJ2-1, with no clear D. This CDR3 spans 14 amino acids. Trimming stripped 0 bases from V and 5 bases from J, with 9 bases between. Looked up from germline, CDR1 is SGDLS and CDR2 is YYNGEE. CDR3 residues: CASSVAGSNNEQFF. The CDR3 nucleotides read TGTGCCAGCAGCGTAGCCGGCAGTAACAATGAGCAGTTCTTC.

The chain combines TRBV7-8 with TRBJ2-2, with 10 bases identical to TRBD1. Germline V gene lookup returns CDR1 SGHVS and CDR2 FQNEAQ. Trimming at V came to 5 bases and at J to 4 bases, leaving 10 bases not matched to a gene. This CDR3 has 17 residues. In DNA form, the CDR3 reads TGTGCCAGCAGCCTATATACCGGGACAGGGGTCACCGGGGAGCTGTTTTTT. Its protein is CASSLYTGTGVTGELFF.

This clone was counted a single time. The chain uses TRBV5-6 and TRBJ2-3; 12 bases agree with TRBD2. Germline-derived CDR1 and CDR2 are SGHDT and YYEEEE. The trim removed 4 bases at V and 3 bases at J, leaving 3 bases unmatched. This CDR3 has 15 residues. Here the CDR3 DNA reads TGTGCCAGCAGCCCTAGCGGGGGGGCAACAGATACGCAGTATTTT. Protein: CASSPSGGATDTQYF.